This T cell receptor (beta chain) is drawn from a study of siplizumab effects on memory and regulatory T cells. Study findings and constraints: Roughly 75-97% of proliferating CD4+ or CD8+ clones lacked a naive or memory phenotype that could be assigned. Assignment to unstimulated subsets succeeded for only a minor fraction of the alloreactive clones.

The table came from immunoSEQ multiplex PCR; TCRdb's copy has only in-frame clones and leaves some out. The sample consists of around 100,000 clones, around 92% of them appearing once. In the case of this clone: Its target is not known.

The sequence was collected from a human donor in good health. The specimen sequenced was CD4+ T cells sorted from blood.

The CDR3 loop reads CASSPAEMNTEAFF. CDR3 nucleotides: TGTGCCAGCTCACCAGCAGAGATGAACACTGAAGCTTTCTTT. The genes are TRBV18 and TRBJ1-1; D is undetermined. Looked up from germline, CDR1 is KGHSH and CDR2 is LQKENI. This CDR3 contains 14 residues. Between the trimmed V and J ends, which lost 2 bases and 0 bases, there was a span of 7 bases. The full variable domain, its missing parts supplied by reference TRBV18 and TRBJ1-1, is NAGVMQNPRHLVRRRGQEARLRCSPMKGHSHVYWYRQLPEEGLKFMVYLQKENIIDESGMPKERFSAEFPKEGPSILRIQQVVRGDSAAYFCASSPAEMNTEAFFGQGTRLTVV.